Below, one TCR beta chain is given with its context. The specificity of this receptor is unknown. No base qualities exist here, and no much larger clone lies one base off it. High-throughput TCR beta sequencing profiled peripheral blood CD8+ and CD4+ T cells from healthy donors, Susac syndrome patients and multiple sclerosis patients. Susac syndrome patients met recently defined diagnostic criteria for definite or probable disease. CD8+ TEMRA cells were enriched by FACS, while bulk CD8+ and CD4+ T cells were purified by magnetic negative isolation. Blood was drawn into EDTA tubes, processed within 24 hours, and PBMCs were isolated by density gradient centrifugation. PBMCs intended for TCR sequencing were cryopreserved in liquid nitrogen and were subsequently thawed in a 37 degrees C water bath. The sorted or isolated CD4+, CD8+ and CD8+ TEMRA cells had a purity of 90% or higher. Counted from cysteine to phenylalanine, this CDR3 has 16 amino acids. Just CDR3 DNA is preserved here, 48 bases in frame from base 1. The germline V gene specifies KGHSH as CDR1 and LQKENI as CDR2. V ends up 6 bases short and J 6 bases short, with an unmatched junction base count of 11.

The sample belongs to a study of CD8 T cells in Susac syndrome (dated by TCRdb to between 2018 and 2020). About the investigation overall: Among the sequenced Susac syndrome patients, over five had clinically active disease and roughly eight were in clinical remission. At the time of blood withdrawal, Susac syndrome patients were either therapy-naive, taking corticosteroids (with some also receiving IVIg), or on IVIg alone. Repertoire sequencing was used to test whether CD8+ T cell activation and differentiation in Susac syndrome was antigen driven. General findings and caveats noted by the study authors: The number of individuals in the TCR sequencing and HLA analysis was recognized as being relatively small. In the CD4+ T cell repertoire of Susac syndrome patients, clonal expansion was not detected.

RNA was extracted using the RNeasy kit, and about 0.45 to 1 ug of the RNA was reverse transcribed with random hexamers. The immunoSEQ multiplex PCR assay, which covers 54 Vbeta and 13 Jbeta segments, was used to amplify TCR beta CDR3 regions. To correct PCR amplification bias, a synthetic template baseline was used for both primer optimization and computational correction. Per the original workflow: Reads were annotated to V, D and J genes according to IMGT and were analyzed with immunoSEQ Analyzer, with only productive sequences retained. To calculate clonality, Shannon entropy was normalized by log2 of the number of productive unique sequences and then subtracted from one. For each patient and control, public and private clones were evaluated among the 100 most prevalent clones. Clones were defined as Susac-specific if absent from the healthy and MS cohorts, from approximately 1,100 published viral clones and from other ImmuneACCESS disease sequences. Clones were called with MiXCR by TCRdb after fastp trimmed the public reads at Q25, and only in-frame beta chains were retained. Here each entry gathers all rows of one CDR3 protein and keeps the most common genes and DNA. TCRdb's processing, not the study's, gives the V and J calls here. The sample table holds some 200,000 distinct CDR3 sequences, of which around 95% were seen once. Approximately 0.089% of the sample is in the top ten clones.

The source of this sequence is a human donor with Susac syndrome. The rearrangement joined TRBV18 to TRBJ2-3; TRBD2 fits 11 bases in the junction. Sequencing was done on a sample of CD4+ T cells from PBMCs. The base sequence is TGTGCCAGCTCGCCCTTACTAGCGGGGGCGGGCGATACGCAGTATTTT. This gives the protein CASSPLLAGAGDTQYF.